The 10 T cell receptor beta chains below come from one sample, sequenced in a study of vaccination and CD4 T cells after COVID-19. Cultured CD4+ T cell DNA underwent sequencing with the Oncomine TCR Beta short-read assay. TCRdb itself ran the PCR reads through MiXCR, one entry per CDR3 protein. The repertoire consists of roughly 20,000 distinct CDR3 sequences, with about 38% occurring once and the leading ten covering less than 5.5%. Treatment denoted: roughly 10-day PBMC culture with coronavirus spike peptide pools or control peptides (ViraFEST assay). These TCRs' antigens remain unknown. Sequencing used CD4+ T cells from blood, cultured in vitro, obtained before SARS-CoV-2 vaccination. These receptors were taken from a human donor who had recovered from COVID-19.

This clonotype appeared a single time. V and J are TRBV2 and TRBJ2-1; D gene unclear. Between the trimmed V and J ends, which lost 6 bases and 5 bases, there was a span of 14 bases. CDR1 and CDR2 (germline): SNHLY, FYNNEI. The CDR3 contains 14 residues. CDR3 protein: CASRGPAYNNEQFF. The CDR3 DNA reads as TGTGCCAGCAGAGGCCCTGCTTACAACAATGAGCAGTTCTTC.

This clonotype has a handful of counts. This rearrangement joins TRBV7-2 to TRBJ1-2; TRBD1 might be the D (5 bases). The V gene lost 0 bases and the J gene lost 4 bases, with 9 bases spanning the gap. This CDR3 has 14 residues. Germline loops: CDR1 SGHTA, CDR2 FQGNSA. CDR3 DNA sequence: TGTGCCAGCAGCTTAGCAGGCAGGGCCTATGGCTACACCTTC. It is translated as CASSLAGRAYGYTF.

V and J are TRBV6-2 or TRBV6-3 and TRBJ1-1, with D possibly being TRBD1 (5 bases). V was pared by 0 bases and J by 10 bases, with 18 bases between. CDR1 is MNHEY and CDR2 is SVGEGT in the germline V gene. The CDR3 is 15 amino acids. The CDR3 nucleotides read TGTGCCAGCAGTTACTCCAAGAGGGGTTTTACGTCAGCTTTCTTT. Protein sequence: CASSYSKRGFTSAFF.

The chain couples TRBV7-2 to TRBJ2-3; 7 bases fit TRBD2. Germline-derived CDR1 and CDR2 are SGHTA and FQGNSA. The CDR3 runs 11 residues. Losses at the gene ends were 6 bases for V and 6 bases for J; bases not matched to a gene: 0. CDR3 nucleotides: TGTGCCAGCAGGGGGGGGGATACGCAGTATTTT. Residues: CASRGGDTQYF.

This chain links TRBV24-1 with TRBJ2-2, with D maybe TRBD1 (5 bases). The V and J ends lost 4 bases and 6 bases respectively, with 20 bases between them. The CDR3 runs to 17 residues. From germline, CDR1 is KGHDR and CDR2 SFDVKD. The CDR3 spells CATSDPQGSGSPGELFF. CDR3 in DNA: TGTGCCACCAGTGACCCCCAGGGATCAGGATCTCCCGGGGAGCTGTTTTTT.

This CDR3 reads CASSPPAGPNEQYF. In DNA, the CDR3 is TGTGCCAGCTCACCACCCGCAGGTCCTAACGAGCAGTACTTC. This sequence joins TRBV18 and TRBJ2-7; D remains ambiguous. Germline V gene data show CDR1 as KGHSH and CDR2 as LQKENI. V lost 0 bases to trimming and J lost 5 bases, with 11 bases between them. The CDR3 is 14 amino acids.

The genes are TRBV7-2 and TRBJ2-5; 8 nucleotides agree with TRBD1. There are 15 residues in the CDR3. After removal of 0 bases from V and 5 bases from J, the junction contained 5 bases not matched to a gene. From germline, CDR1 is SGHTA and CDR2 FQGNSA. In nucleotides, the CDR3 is TGTGCCAGCAGCTTAGCCGGACAGGGCGGGGAGACCCAGTACTTC. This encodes CASSLAGQGGETQYF. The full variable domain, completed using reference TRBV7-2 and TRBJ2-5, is GAGVSQSPSNKVTEKGKDVELRCDPISGHTALYWYRQSLGQGLEFLIYFQGNSAPDKSGLPSDRFSAERTGGSVSTLTIQRTQQEDSAVYLCASSLAGQGGETQYFGPGTRLLVL.

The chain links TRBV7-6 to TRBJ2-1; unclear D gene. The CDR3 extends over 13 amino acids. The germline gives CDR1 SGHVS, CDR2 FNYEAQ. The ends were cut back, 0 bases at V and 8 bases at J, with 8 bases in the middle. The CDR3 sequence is CASSLAGGYEQFF. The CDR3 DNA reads TGTGCCAGCAGCTTAGCAGGCGGATATGAGCAGTTCTTC.

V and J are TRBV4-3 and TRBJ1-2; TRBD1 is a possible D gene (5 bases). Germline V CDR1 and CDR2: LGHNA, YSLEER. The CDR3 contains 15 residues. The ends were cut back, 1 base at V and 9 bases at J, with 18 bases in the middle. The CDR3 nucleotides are TGCGCCAGCAGCCAAGTCCCAGGGTCCATTGATAGCTACACCTTC. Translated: CASSQVPGSIDSYTF.

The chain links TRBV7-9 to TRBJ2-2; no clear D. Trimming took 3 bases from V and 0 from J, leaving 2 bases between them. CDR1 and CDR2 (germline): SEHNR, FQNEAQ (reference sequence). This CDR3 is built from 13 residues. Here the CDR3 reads CASSFPNTGELFF. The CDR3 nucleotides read TGTGCCAGCAGCTTTCCGAACACCGGGGAGCTGTTTTTT.